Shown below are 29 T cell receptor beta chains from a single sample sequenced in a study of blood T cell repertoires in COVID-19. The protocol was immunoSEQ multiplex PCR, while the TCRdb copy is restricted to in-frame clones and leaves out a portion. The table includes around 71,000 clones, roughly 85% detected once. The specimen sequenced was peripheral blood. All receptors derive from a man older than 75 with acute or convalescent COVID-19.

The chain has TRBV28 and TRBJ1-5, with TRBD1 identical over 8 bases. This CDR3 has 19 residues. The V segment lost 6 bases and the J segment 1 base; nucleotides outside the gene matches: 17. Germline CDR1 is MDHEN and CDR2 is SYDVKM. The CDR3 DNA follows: TGTGCCAGCAGGCCTGGACAGGGTGGGTTTTCCTGGAGCAATCAGCCCCAGCATTTT. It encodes CASRPGQGGFSWSNQPQHF.

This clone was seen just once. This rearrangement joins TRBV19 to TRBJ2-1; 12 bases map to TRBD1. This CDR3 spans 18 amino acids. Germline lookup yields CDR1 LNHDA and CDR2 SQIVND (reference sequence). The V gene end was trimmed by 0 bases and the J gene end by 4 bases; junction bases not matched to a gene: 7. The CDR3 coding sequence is TGTGCCAGTAGTATAGAGGGGACAGGGGGCGGGTTTTACAATGAGCAGTTCTTC. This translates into CASSIEGTGGGFYNEQFF.

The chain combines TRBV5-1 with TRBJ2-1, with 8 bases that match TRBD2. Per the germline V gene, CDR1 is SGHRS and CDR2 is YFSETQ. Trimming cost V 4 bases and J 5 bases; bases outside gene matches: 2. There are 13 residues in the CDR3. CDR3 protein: CASSVLADNEQFF. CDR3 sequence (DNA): TGCGCCAGCAGCGTACTAGCGGACAATGAGCAGTTCTTC.

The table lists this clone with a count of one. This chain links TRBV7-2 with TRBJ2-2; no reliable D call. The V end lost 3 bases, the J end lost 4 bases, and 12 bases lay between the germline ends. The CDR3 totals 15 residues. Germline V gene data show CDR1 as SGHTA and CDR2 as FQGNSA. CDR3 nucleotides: TGTGCCAGCAGCTTGGGCTTTGCCCCCACCGGGGAGCTGTTTTTT. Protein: CASSLGFAPTGELFF.

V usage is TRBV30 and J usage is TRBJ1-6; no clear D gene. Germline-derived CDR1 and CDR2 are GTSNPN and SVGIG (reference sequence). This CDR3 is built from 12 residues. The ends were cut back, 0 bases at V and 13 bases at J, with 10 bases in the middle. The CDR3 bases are TGTGCCTGGAGTGTACCCCCAAGCCCCCTCCACTTT. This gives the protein CAWSVPPSPLHF.

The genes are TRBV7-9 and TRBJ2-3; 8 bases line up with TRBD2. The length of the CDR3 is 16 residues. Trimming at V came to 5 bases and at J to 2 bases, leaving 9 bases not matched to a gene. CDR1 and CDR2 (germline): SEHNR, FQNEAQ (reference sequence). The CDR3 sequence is CASSPSGFTYTDTQYF. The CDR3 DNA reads TGTGCCAGCAGCCCTAGCGGGTTTACCTACACAGATACGCAGTATTTT.

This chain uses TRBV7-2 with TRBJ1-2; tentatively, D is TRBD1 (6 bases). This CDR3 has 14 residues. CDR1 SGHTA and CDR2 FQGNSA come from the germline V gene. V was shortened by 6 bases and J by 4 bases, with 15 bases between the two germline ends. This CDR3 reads CASRRGQNLYGYTF. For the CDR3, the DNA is TGTGCCAGCAGGCGAGGACAGAACCTCTATGGCTACACCTTC. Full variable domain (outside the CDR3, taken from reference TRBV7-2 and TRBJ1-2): GAGVSQSPSNKVTEKGKDVELRCDPISGHTALYWYRQSLGQGLEFLIYFQGNSAPDKSGLPSDRFSAERTGGSVSTLTIQRTQQEDSAVYLCASRRGQNLYGYTFGSGTRLTVV.

CDR3 sequence: CASSPGLLEETQYF. In DNA, the CDR3 is TGTGCCAGCAGCCCGGGACTCCTGGAGGAGACCCAGTACTTC. The rearrangement uses TRBV6-2 or TRBV6-3 and TRBJ2-5; D perhaps matches TRBD2 (6 bases). The CDR3 loop spans 14 amino acids. The V and J ends lost 6 bases and 5 bases respectively, with 16 bases between them. Looked up from germline, CDR1 is MNHEY and CDR2 is SVGEGT.

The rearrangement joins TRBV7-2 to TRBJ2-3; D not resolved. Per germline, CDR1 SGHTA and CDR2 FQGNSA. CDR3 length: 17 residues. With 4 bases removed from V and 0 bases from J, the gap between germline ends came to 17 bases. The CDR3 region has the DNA TGTGCCAGCAGCTACCAATTAACATCGGGTAGCACAGATACGCAGTATTTT. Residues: CASSYQLTSGSTDTQYF.

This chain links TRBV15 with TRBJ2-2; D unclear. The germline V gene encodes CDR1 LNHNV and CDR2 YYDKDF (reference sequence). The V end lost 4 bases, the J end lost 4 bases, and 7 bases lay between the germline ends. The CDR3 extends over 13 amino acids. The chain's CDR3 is CATSIRGTGELFF. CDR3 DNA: TGTGCCACCAGCATAAGAGGCACCGGGGAGCTGTTTTTT.

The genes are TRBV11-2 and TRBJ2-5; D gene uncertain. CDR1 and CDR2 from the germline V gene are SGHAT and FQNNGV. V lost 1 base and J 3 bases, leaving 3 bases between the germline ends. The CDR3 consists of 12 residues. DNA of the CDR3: TGTGCCAGCAGCTTAGTCGAAGAGACCCAGTACTTC. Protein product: CASSLVEETQYF.

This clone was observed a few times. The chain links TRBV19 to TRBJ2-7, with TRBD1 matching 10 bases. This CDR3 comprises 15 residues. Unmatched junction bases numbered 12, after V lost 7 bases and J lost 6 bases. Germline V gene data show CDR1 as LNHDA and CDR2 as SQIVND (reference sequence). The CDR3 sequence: CASTLAGQGGTEQYF. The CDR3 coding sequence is TGTGCCAGTACCCTAGCTGGACAGGGGGGGACCGAGCAGTACTTC.

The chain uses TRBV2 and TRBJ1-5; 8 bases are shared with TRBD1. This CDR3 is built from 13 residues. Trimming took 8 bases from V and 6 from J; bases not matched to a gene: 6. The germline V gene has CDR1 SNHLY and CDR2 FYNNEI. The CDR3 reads CASGAQGGQPQHF. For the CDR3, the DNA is TGTGCCAGCGGCGCACAGGGGGGTCAGCCCCAGCATTTT.

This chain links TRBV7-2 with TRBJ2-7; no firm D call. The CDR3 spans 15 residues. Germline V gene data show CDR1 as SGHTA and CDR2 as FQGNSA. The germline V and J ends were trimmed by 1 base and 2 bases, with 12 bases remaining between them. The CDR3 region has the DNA TGTGCCAGCAGCTTAGGTTCTACGCCGACCTACGAGCAGTACTTC. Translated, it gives CASSLGSTPTYEQYF.

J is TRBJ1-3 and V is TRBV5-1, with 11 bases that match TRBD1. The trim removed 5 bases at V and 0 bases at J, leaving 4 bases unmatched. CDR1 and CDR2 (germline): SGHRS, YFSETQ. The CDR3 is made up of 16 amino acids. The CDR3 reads CASRTGTGGSGNTIYF. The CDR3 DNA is TGCGCCAGCAGGACCGGGACAGGGGGCTCTGGAAACACCATATATTTT. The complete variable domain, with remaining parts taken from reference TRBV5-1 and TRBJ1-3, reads KAGVTQTPRYLIKTRGQQVTLSCSPISGHRSVSWYQQTPGQGLQFLFEYFSETQRNKGNFPGRFSGRQFSNSRSEMNVSTLELGDSALYLCASRTGTGGSGNTIYFGEGSWLTVV.

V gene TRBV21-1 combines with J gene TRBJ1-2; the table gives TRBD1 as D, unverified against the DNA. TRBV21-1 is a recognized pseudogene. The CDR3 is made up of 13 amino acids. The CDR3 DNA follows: TGTGCCAGCAGGGCAGGGGGTGGCTATGGCTACACCTTC. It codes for CASRAGGGYGYTF.

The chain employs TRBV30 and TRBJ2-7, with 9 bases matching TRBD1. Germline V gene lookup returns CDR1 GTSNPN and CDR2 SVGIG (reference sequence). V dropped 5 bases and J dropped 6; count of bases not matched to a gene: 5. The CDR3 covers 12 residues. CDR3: CAWSPTGGEQYF. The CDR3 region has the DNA TGTGCCTGGTCTCCGACAGGGGGCGAGCAGTACTTC.

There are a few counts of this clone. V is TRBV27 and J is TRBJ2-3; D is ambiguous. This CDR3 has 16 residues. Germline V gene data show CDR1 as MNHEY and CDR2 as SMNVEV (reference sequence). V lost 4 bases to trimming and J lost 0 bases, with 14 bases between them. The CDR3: CASSSTWALSTDTQYF. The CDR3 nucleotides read TGTGCCAGCAGTTCAACTTGGGCCCTTAGCACAGATACGCAGTATTTT.

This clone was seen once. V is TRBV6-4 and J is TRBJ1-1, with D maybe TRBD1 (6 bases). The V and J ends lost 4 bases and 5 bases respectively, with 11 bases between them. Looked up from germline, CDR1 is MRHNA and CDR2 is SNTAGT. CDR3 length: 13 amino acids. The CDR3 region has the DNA TGTGCCAGCAGTGTACAGGGTGGGACTGAAGCTTTCTTT. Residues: CASSVQGGTEAFF.

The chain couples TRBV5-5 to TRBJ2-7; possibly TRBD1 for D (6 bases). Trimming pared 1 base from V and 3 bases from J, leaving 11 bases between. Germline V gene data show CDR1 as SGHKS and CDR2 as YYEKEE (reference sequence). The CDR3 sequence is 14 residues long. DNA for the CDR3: TGTGCCAGCAGCTTGTTTCCAGGGGTCTACGAGCAGTACTTC. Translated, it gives CASSLFPGVYEQYF.

In DNA form, the CDR3 reads TGTGCCAGCAGTCCCCGGGGCGGGAAGTACAATGAGCAGTTCTTC. This codes for CASSPRGGKYNEQFF. The J gene is TRBJ2-1, the V gene TRBV6-5; tentatively, D is TRBD2 (6 bases). V dropped 5 bases and J dropped 4 bases, with 15 bases sitting between them. The germline V gene has CDR1 MNHEY and CDR2 SVGAGI. The CDR3 sequence is 15 residues long.

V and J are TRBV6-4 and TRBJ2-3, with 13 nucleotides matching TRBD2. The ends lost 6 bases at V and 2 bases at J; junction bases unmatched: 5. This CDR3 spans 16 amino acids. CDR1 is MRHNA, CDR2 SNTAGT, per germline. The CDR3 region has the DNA TGTGCCAGCAGCCGGACTAGCGGGGGTAACACAGATACGCAGTATTTT. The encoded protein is CASSRTSGGNTDTQYF.

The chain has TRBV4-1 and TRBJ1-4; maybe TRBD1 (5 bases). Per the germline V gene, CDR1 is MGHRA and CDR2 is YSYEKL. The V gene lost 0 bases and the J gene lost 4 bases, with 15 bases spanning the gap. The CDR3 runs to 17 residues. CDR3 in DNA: TGCGCCAGCAGCCAAGATCTGGGGCAAAGGGGTAATGAAAAACTGTTTTTT. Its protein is CASSQDLGQRGNEKLFF.

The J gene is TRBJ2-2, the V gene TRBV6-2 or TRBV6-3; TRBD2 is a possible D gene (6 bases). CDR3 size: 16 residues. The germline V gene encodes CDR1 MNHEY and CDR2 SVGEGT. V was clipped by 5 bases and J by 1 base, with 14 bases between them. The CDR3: CASSKLPAGNTGELFF. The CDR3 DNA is TGTGCCAGCAGTAAACTCCCAGCGGGGAACACCGGGGAGCTGTTTTTT.

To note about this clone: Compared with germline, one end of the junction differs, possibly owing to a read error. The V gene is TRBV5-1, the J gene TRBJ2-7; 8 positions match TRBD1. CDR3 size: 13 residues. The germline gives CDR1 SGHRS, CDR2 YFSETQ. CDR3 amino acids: CASSLELGTGSNF. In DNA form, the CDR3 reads TGCGCCAGCAGCTTGGAGCTAGGGACAGGCTCCAACTTC.

The chain's CDR3 is CAGMRQSTYEQYF. CDR3 nucleotide sequence: TGTGCCGGGATGAGGCAGTCAACCTACGAGCAGTACTTC. J is TRBJ2-7 and V is TRBV30; D unresolved. Trimming took off 8 bases at V and 2 bases at J, with 16 bases between the two ends. Looked up from germline, CDR1 is GTSNPN and CDR2 is SVGIG (reference sequence). There are 13 residues in the CDR3.

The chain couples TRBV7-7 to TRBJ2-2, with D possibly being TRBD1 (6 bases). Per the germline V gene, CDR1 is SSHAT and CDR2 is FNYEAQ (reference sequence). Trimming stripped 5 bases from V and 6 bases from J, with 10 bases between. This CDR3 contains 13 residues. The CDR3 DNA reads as TGTGCCAGCAGCCTAGGACAGCCCGGGGAGCTGTTTTTT. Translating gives CASSLGQPGELFF.

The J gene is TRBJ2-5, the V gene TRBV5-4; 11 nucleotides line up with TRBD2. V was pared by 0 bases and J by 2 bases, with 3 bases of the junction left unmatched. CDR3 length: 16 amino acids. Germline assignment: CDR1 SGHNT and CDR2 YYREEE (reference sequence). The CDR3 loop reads CASSLELAGAQETQYF. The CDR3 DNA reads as TGTGCCAGCAGCTTGGAACTAGCGGGGGCACAAGAGACCCAGTACTTC.

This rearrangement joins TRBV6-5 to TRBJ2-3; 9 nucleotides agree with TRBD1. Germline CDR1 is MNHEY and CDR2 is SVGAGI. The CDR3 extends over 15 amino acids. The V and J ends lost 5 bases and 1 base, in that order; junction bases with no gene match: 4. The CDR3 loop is CASSLQGARTDTQYF. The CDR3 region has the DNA TGTGCCAGCAGTCTACAGGGGGCGCGCACAGATACGCAGTATTTT.